These T cell receptor beta chains were read from a single sample in a study of OX40 agonist ivuxolimab in advanced cancers. Profiled with immunoSEQ multiplex PCR; TCRdb holds only in-frame clones, not every one. This sample yields under 90,000 clones, of which 89% are seen a single time; approximately 2.3% belongs to the top ten. This sample comprised CD4+ or CD8+ T cells sorted from blood, obtained in a trial of the OX40 agonist ivuxolimab. These receptors originate from an adult with an advanced solid tumor such as melanoma, head and neck, liver or kidney cancer. Both conserved end residues are part of each CDR3. A D gene is named only where the DNA matches it firmly. The size of a clone is reported for some rows only, either as once, few or many, or as a class for expanded clones.

size | D | J | V | CDR3 | DNA
once | NA | TRBJ1-1 | TRBV4-2 | CASSQAAEAFF | TGTGCCAGCAGCCAGGCTGCTGAAGCTTTCTTT
NA | NA | TRBJ2-1 | TRBV4-1 | CASSPRPTDSYNEQFF | TGCGCCAGCAGCCCTCGACCGACGGACTCCTACAATGAGCAGTTCTTC
NA | NA | TRBJ1-1 | TRBV7-9 | CASSYRQNTEAFF | TGTGCCAGCAGTTACCGACAGAACACTGAAGCTTTCTTT
NA | NA | TRBJ1-1 | TRBV11-2 | CASSLDRVGLNTEAFF | TGTGCCAGCAGCTTAGATCGGGTAGGGTTGAACACTGAAGCTTTCTTT
few | NA | TRBJ1-2 | TRBV28 | CASSPSGRGYTF | TGTGCCAGCAGTCCTTCTGGACGGGGCTACACCTTC
NA | NA | TRBJ1-6 | TRBV5-1 | CASSAGPQGDSPLHF | TGCGCCAGCAGCGCGGGGCCCCAAGGTGATTCACCCCTCCACTTT
NA | NA | TRBJ2-2 | TRBV5-1 | CASSPTTNTGELFF | TGCGCCAGCAGCCCCACTACGAACACCGGGGAGCTGTTTTTT
few | NA | TRBJ2-5 | TRBV30 | CAWGMTVQETQYF | TGTGCCTGGGGAATGACGGTCCAAGAGACCCAGTACTTC
NA | NA | TRBJ2-7 | TRBV7-2 | CASSPETRVTYEQYF | TGTGCCAGCAGCCCAGAGACTAGAGTAACCTACGAGCAGTACTTC
NA | NA | TRBJ1-3 | TRBV19 | CASSRKGWEPGNTIYF | TGTGCCAGTAGTAGGAAAGGGTGGGAACCTGGAAACACCATATATTTT
medium-sized | NA | TRBJ1-5 | TRBV19 | CASKGLQPDSNQPQHF | TGTGCCAGTAAAGGTTTACAGCCCGATAGCAATCAGCCCCAGCATTTT
NA | TRBD2 | TRBJ2-3 | TRBV11-1 | CASSLRLAGSTDTQYF | TGTGCCAGCAGCTTAAGACTAGCGGGGTCCACAGATACGCAGTATTTT
NA | TRBD2 | TRBJ2-1 | TRBV19 | CASSIDGTSGGRNEQFF | TGTGCCAGTAGTATCGACGGGACTAGCGGGGGGAGGAATGAGCAGTTCTTC
NA | TRBD2 | TRBJ2-2 | TRBV6-6 | CATGGRAFTGELFF | TGTGCCACGGGCGGGAGGGCCTTCACCGGGGAGCTGTTTTTT
few | TRBD1 | TRBJ1-4 | TRBV30 | CAWTTGQGVNEKLFF | TGTGCCTGGACTACCGGACAGGGCGTTAATGAAAAACTGTTTTTT
NA | NA | TRBJ2-7 | TRBV5-1 | CASSSRPAAAYEQYF | TGCGCCAGCAGCTCTAGGCCGGCAGCCGCCTACGAGCAGTACTTC
NA | TRBD1 | TRBJ1-1 | TRBV7-8 | CASTPWTGRVTEAFF | TGTGCCAGCACCCCCTGGACAGGGCGGGTCACTGAAGCTTTCTTT
NA | NA | TRBJ1-1 | TRBV6-5 | CASRKQGRGNTEAFF | TGTGCCAGCAGGAAACAGGGTCGGGGGAACACTGAAGCTTTCTTT
NA | NA | TRBJ2-7 | TRBV19 | CASSIQVSYEQYF | TGTGCCAGTAGTATTCAGGTCTCCTACGAGCAGTACTTC
once | NA | TRBJ1-4 | TRBV19 | CASSRGHLGEKLFF | TGTGCCAGTAGTAGAGGACATCTCGGGGAAAAACTGTTTTTT
once | TRBD1 | TRBJ1-2 | TRBV18 | CASSPSGQNYGYTF | TGTGCCAGCTCACCCTCGGGACAGAACTATGGCTACACCTTC
NA | TRBD2 | TRBJ2-1 | TRBV5-5 | CASSLRTSGYNEQFF | TGTGCCAGCAGCTTAAGGACTAGCGGCTACAATGAGCAGTTCTTC